This record looks at one T cell receptor beta chain sequence and its context. The data were produced by immunoSEQ multiplex PCR, yet TCRdb's version contains in-frame clones alone and is incomplete. This table holds 100,000 to 150,000 clones, more than 80% found once. The entry originates in a study of blood T cell repertoires in COVID-19. Overall study: The analysed material was cDNA or gDNA that came from T cells, B-cell-depleted T cells, or PBMCs.

Patients from Seattle were sampled longitudinally, starting during active infection. The germline V gene encodes CDR1 MNHEY and CDR2 SVGEGT. The CDR3 is 17 amino acids. V lost 0 bases to trimming and J lost 1 base, with 13 bases between them. Source material: peripheral blood. The clonotype originates from an elderly woman with COVID-19, enrolled during active disease. The rearrangement joins TRBV6-2 or TRBV6-3 to TRBJ2-4; TRBD1 is a possible D gene (6 bases). The DNA of the CDR3 is TGTGCCAGCAGTTACTCGAACAGGGCTGTTGCCAAAAACATTCAGTACTTC. Protein product: CASSYSNRAVAKNIQYF.